This T cell receptor (beta chain) was observed in a study of cytomegalovirus exposure and HLA in healthy donors. At the level of the study: Unique TCRs from HLA-typed donors, 65 million to 85 million of them, were held in an early data release.

As to this clone: Antigen specificity is unknown.

13 Jbeta primers and 60 Vbeta primers were used for the PCR. Clones were read by immunoSEQ multiplex PCR, and TCRdb kept only the in-frame ones, dropping some. The sample lists roughly 98,000 clones, roughly three quarters occurring once. CDR1 is SGHNT, CDR2 YYREEE, per germline (reference sequence). V shed 2 bases and J shed 5 bases, with 13 bases lying between them. The CDR3 totals 14 residues. Study conclusions and caveats: Another analysis was done later, and it associated 16,951 TCR beta sequences with HLA alleles at 0.05 false discovery rate.

The sequenced sample was PBMCs. This chain links TRBV5-4 with TRBJ2-5; TRBD2 is a possible D gene (6 bases). The TCR comes from a female donor in good health and CMV-seronegative. CDR3 protein: CASSLGGDYETQYF. CDR3 coding DNA: TGTGCCAGCAGCTTAGGAGGGGATTATGAGACCCAGTACTTC.